This TCR beta chain was recovered during a study of T cells in Graves' hyperthyroidism and ophthalmopathy. Study in general: Peripheral blood specimens were obtained at initial diagnosis, prior to any treatment.

Study results and limitations: The model anticipated ophthalmopathy a median approximately six months pre-onset. Most thyroid clonotypes expanded above 0.001 appeared in blood too.

Many counts were recorded for this clonotype. Its antigen is as yet unknown. Amplified TCR beta CDR3 regions derived from RNA transcripts. HTBI primers were employed in a first-round RT-PCR of the TCR CDR3. TCRdb independently ran MiXCR on the multiplex PCR reads; one entry per CDR3 protein. The table records some 770,000 distinct CDR3 sequences, roughly 15% of them present only once. This CDR3 is 14 amino acids long. With V trimmed by 4 bases and J by 6 bases, 4 bases remained unmatched. Germline assignment: CDR1 GTSNPN and CDR2 SVGIG (reference sequence). The clonotype was recovered from a man aged 18 to 30 with Graves' hyperthyroidism. This rearrangement joins TRBV30 to TRBJ2-1; 12 nucleotides line up with TRBD2. Source material: blood. CDR3 nucleotide sequence: TGTGCCTGGACTAGCGGGAGGGCCATCAATGAGCAGTTCTTC. Amino acids: CAWTSGRAINEQFF.